Listed below are T cell receptor beta chains from one sample, sequenced in a study of a mutant IDH1 vaccine in newly diagnosed glioma. Profiled with immunoSEQ multiplex PCR; TCRdb holds only in-frame clones, not every one. This table holds 75,000 to 85,000 clones, roughly 90% found once. The antigens of these receptors remain unknown. The sample consisted of PBMCs, taken from a glioma patient whose treatment included an IDH1 peptide vaccine. The receptors were gathered from a woman in her forties or fifties with glioma. CDR3s include the opening cysteine and the closing phenylalanine or tryptophan. Some rows mark clone size as missing; the rest say once, few, many or name a class of expanded clone.

once	TRBV29-1	TRBJ2-7	12	CSVVFQGYEQYF
-	TRBV6-5	TRBJ2-6	15	CASSYGLSGANVLTF
-	TRBV28	TRBJ2-1	14	CASSLLAGRNEQFF
-	TRBV5-1	TRBJ1-1	14	CASSSATGNTEAFF
-	TRBV19	TRBJ1-5	17	CASSPVWTGRSNQPQHF
-	TRBV5-1	TRBJ1-1	13	CASRGQMNTEAFF
-	TRBV27	TRBJ1-1	12	CASSSGVTEAFF
-	TRBV5-1	TRBJ1-1	16	CASSLSRGGLNTEAFF
-	TRBV7-3	TRBJ2-3	17	CASSFSGSRTSTDTQYF
-	TRBV28	TRBJ2-7	15	CASSPHSGKGYEQYF
-	TRBV6-5	TRBJ1-2	14	CASSVGGGRHGYTF
-	TRBV27	TRBJ2-7	13	CASSPWGGNEQYF
once	TRBV18	TRBJ2-7	13	CASSQGPDGEQYF
-	TRBV5-1	TRBJ2-2	15	CASSPEFGGDGELFF
-	TRBV7-2	TRBJ1-2	14	CASSLGATYYGYTF
-	TRBV2	TRBJ1-1	12	CASSALRPEAFF
-	TRBV9	TRBJ2-1	15	CASSVEGLAGNEQFF
-	TRBV7-3	TRBJ2-2	14	CASSLIHPGGELFF
-	TRBV5-4	TRBJ2-3	15	CASSLDRSLTDTQYF
-	TRBV29-1	TRBJ2-7	13	CSATEGRRYEQYF
-	TRBV5-1	TRBJ1-3	18	CASSESTSLQYSGNTIYF
-	TRBV6-5	TRBJ1-4	15	CASRETGGFNEKLFF
-	TRBV6-5	TRBJ1-5	14	CASSYSDGAQPQHF
-	TRBV5-1	TRBJ2-7	15	CASSAGPTLAYEQYF
-	TRBV5-1	TRBJ1-1	18	CASSSSTGGALLNTEAFF
-	TRBV18	TRBJ1-1	15	CASSRGQGAYTEAFF
-	TRBV7-2	TRBJ2-1	12	CASSLFGNEQFF